The clone carrying this T cell receptor beta chain appeared many times. The sample has other DNA sequences that encode this CDR3 too. This sample is drawn from a study of shared clonotypes between healthy human individuals. Study overall: Donors had three CD4 naive, three CD4 memory, two CD8 naive and one CD8 memory plate apiece.

Authors' analysis steps: Because ImmunoSEQ provided only junction sequences with no quality scores, the filtering differed. Method: immunoSEQ multiplex PCR; TCRdb's copy keeps in-frame clones and lacks some. Clone size and V and J calls were adopted from that table, with D and trimming inferred from the DNA. The repertoire consists of 850,000 to 1,100,000 clones, with roughly 77% occurring once and the leading ten covering approximately 0.9%. The V segment lost 1 base and the J segment 12 bases; nucleotides outside the gene matches: 10. The V gene's germline CDR1 is SEHNR and CDR2 FQNEAQ (reference sequence). The length of the CDR3 is 15 residues.

This TCR was sampled from a man aged 18 to 35 in good health. Some clones in this sample may be carry-over from other donors' samples. The sequenced sample was memory CD4+ T cells from PBMCs. Subset here: CD45RA-negative fraction. The rearrangement joins TRBV7-9 to TRBJ2-7, with 12 bases aligning to TRBD1. The CDR3 DNA reads TGTGCCAGCAGCTTAGGTGGGGGACAGGGGGCGGAGAGGTACTTC. Protein sequence: CASSLGGGQGAERYF. The whole variable domain, remainder taken from reference TRBV7-9 and TRBJ2-7, is DTGVSQNPRHKITKRGQNVTFRCDPISEHNRLYWYRQTLGQGPEFLTYFQNEAQLEKSRLLSDRFSAERPKGSFSTLEIQRTEQGDSAMYLCASSLGGGQGAERYFGPGTRLTVT.